What follows are 27 T cell receptor beta chains derived from one specimen sequenced in a study of blood T cell repertoires in COVID-19. The repertoire was sequenced with immunoSEQ multiplex PCR; TCRdb's copy has only in-frame clones and lacks some. There are some 270,000 clones in the sample; approximately 85% occur only once, and 9.1% lies in the top ten. The sequenced sample was PBMCs or T cells enriched from blood (not recorded which). These receptors originate from a woman in her forties or fifties with acute COVID-19.

The V call is TRBV6-5, the J call TRBJ2-2; maybe TRBD1 (8 bases). Germline V gene data show CDR1 as MNHEY and CDR2 as SVGAGI. V lost 2 bases and J lost 7, with 14 bases in between. The CDR3 is made up of 15 amino acids. The CDR3 sequence is CASSYRTGRVGELFF. The CDR3 DNA sequence: TGTGCCAGCAGTTACCGGACAGGGAGGGTCGGGGAGCTGTTTTTT.

Of note for this clone: Other DNA sequences from this sample encode an identical CDR3 as well. The chain joins TRBV7-2 to TRBJ2-7; 8 bases line up with TRBD1. The length of the CDR3 is 14 residues. V shed 3 bases and J 3 bases; nucleotides not matched to a gene: 4. Germline CDR1 is SGHTA and CDR2 is FQGNSA. CDR3 amino acids: CASSFGTGVYEQYF. CDR3 bases: TGTGCCAGCAGCTTCGGGACAGGAGTCTACGAGCAGTACTTC. Variable domain in full (rest from reference TRBV7-2 and TRBJ2-7): GAGVSQSPSNKVTEKGKDVELRCDPISGHTALYWYRQSLGQGLEFLIYFQGNSAPDKSGLPSDRFSAERTGGSVSTLTIQRTQQEDSAVYLCASSFGTGVYEQYFGPGTRLTVT.

This clone was found a few times. The CDR3 DNA reads TGTGCTAGTGCCTCTGGCGGAGGGGGACAGGAGACCCAGTACTTC. It specifies CASASGGGGQETQYF. The chain employs TRBV12-5 and TRBJ2-5, with a possible D match to TRBD1 (7 bases). Trimming pared 7 bases from V and 5 bases from J, leaving 20 bases between. Germline CDR1 is LGHNT and CDR2 is FRNRAP. This CDR3 has 15 amino acids.

The gene calls are TRBV4-2 and TRBJ2-3, with D perhaps TRBD2 (6 bases). The CDR3 totals 14 residues. In germline, CDR1 is LGHNA, CDR2 YNFKEQ. Between the trimmed V and J ends, which lost 9 bases and 1 base, there was a span of 14 bases. The CDR3 spells CASGRGVGTDTQYF. CDR3 DNA: TGTGCCAGTGGGCGGGGAGTGGGCACAGATACGCAGTATTTT.

This clone has just a few counts. The chain links TRBV11-2 to TRBJ1-1; weak D call: TRBD1 (5 bases). V was trimmed by 2 bases and J by 10 bases, leaving 20 bases between them. In germline, CDR1 is SGHAT, CDR2 FQNNGV. This CDR3 spans 15 amino acids. Here the CDR3 reads CASSLTGDPQGLAFF. In DNA, the CDR3 is TGTGCCAGCAGCTTAACGGGGGATCCTCAGGGTTTAGCTTTCTTT.

The chain uses TRBV2 and TRBJ1-1, with a weak D call TRBD1 (5 bases). This CDR3 is built from 14 residues. Germline V CDR1 and CDR2: SNHLY, FYNNEI. V dropped 6 bases and J dropped 0 bases, with 11 bases sitting between them. CDR3 sequence (DNA): TGTGCCAGCAGGTACAGGTACATGAACACTGAAGCTTTCTTT. Translating it yields CASRYRYMNTEAFF.

The genes are TRBV23-1 and TRBJ1-1; 9 bases are a match to TRBD1. TRBV23-1 is an open reading frame, and its role is uncertain. With V trimmed by 7 bases and J by 0 bases, 18 bases remained unmatched. This CDR3 spans 19 amino acids. The chain's CDR3 is CASTPTGGQLTVMNTEAFF. The CDR3 DNA reads as TGCGCCAGCACCCCGACAGGGGGTCAACTAACCGTCATGAACACTGAAGCTTTCTTT.

The chain couples TRBV7-2 to TRBJ2-5; 10 bases match TRBD2. In germline, CDR1 is SGHTA, CDR2 FQGNSA. Trimming took 1 base from V and 1 from J; bases not matched to a gene: 6. The CDR3 sequence is 17 residues long. CDR3 nucleotides: TGTGCCAGCAGCTTAGGGAGTAGCGGGGGGCCCCAAGAGACCCAGTACTTC. This sequence encodes CASSLGSSGGPQETQYF.

This clone appeared a single time. The chain has TRBV5-1 and TRBJ1-2; D gene ambiguous. Germline CDR1 and CDR2: SGHRS and YFSETQ. The CDR3 spans 13 residues. V was cut by 7 bases and J by 5 bases, with 15 bases left in between. As DNA, the CDR3 is TGCGCCAGCTCAGACACGGTGTCATATGGCTACACCTTC. Protein product: CASSDTVSYGYTF.

The chain recombines TRBV5-6 with TRBJ1-1; D not resolved. This CDR3 is built from 15 residues. The V end was cut by 5 bases, the J end by 5 bases, with 19 bases between. Germline CDR1 SGHDT, CDR2 YYEEEE. The CDR3 loop is CASSPGQVEGTEAFF. The CDR3 nucleotides read TGTGCCAGCAGTCCGGGCCAGGTGGAGGGTACTGAAGCTTTCTTT.

The rearrangement links TRBV7-2 to TRBJ1-1; D remains ambiguous. This CDR3 has 16 amino acids. Germline V CDR1 and CDR2: SGHTA, FQGNSA. V shed 1 base and J shed 0 bases, with 12 bases lying between them. The CDR3 reads CASSLVIQYMNTEAFF. CDR3 coding DNA: TGTGCCAGCAGCTTAGTTATACAATACATGAACACTGAAGCTTTCTTT.

A single count supports this clone. The chain employs TRBV19 and TRBJ1-1; 12 bases agree with TRBD1. This CDR3 has 15 residues. V trimming: 10 bases; J trimming: 2 bases; junction bases outside the gene matches: 8. Germline V lookup: CDR1 LNHDA, CDR2 SQIVND (reference sequence). CDR3 nucleotide sequence: TGTGCCACCGAGGGGACAGGGGGCATTAACACTGAAGCTTTCTTT. Translated: CATEGTGGINTEAFF.

The chain recombines TRBV19 with TRBJ1-6; a weak D match, TRBD1 (5 bases). Looked up from germline, CDR1 is LNHDA and CDR2 is SQIVND (reference sequence). This CDR3 spans 15 amino acids. CDR3 nucleotide sequence: TGTGCTACAGCAGGCGGGGCTCTGTCCATCTCACCCCTCCACTTT. Encoded protein: CATAGGALSISPLHF.

J is TRBJ2-3 and V is TRBV7-3; no reliable D call. V gave up 5 bases and J gave up 1 base, with 4 bases separating them. CDR3 length: 12 amino acids. The germline CDR1 and CDR2 sequences are SGHTA and FQGTGA. The CDR3 DNA reads as TGTGCCAGCAGCGAGGGCACAGATACGCAGTATTTT. Translation: CASSEGTDTQYF.

The chain is built from TRBV20-1 and TRBJ1-5; no reliable D call. The germline V gene encodes CDR1 DFQATT and CDR2 SNEGSKA (reference sequence). The CDR3 is 16 amino acids. V gave up 3 bases and J gave up 5 bases, with 20 bases separating them. CDR3 sequence: CSASVSHPLSHQPQHF. CDR3 in DNA: TGCAGTGCTAGTGTATCGCACCCTCTATCCCATCAGCCCCAGCATTTT.

The chain employs TRBV15 and TRBJ2-5, with 14 bases aligning to TRBD2. After removal of 6 bases from V and 0 bases from J, the junction contained 6 bases not matched to a gene. This CDR3 is 17 amino acids long. CDR1 is LNHNV and CDR2 is YYDKDF in the germline V gene (reference sequence). DNA for the CDR3: TGTGCCACCAGTGGGACTAGCGGGGGTCTGTACCAAGAGACCCAGTACTTC. Its protein is CATSGTSGGLYQETQYF.

The chain employs TRBV25-1 and TRBJ2-7; 7 bases are a match to TRBD1. The CDR3 length is 11 residues. Germline-derived CDR1 and CDR2 are MGHDK and SYGVNS. With 10 bases clipped from V and 2 bases from J, the junction kept 2 bases outside the gene matches. CDR3 residues: CATGTAYEQYF. DNA of the CDR3: TGTGCCACCGGGACAGCCTACGAGCAGTACTTC.

The V call is TRBV7-9, the J call TRBJ1-4; D is possibly TRBD1 (5 bases). With 1 base removed from V and 5 bases from J, the gap between germline ends came to 14 bases. The CDR3 consists of 16 residues. Germline loops: CDR1 SEHNR, CDR2 FQNEAQ (reference sequence). As DNA, the CDR3 is TGTGCCAGCAGCTTAGTTACTCCGGGACTAAATGAAAAACTGTTTTTT. Translating gives CASSLVTPGLNEKLFF.

CDR3 nucleotide sequence: TGTGCCGTCGGCAGGGTCATGAACACTGAAGCTTTCTTT. Protein: CAVGRVMNTEAFF. The rearrangement uses TRBV6-5 and TRBJ1-1, with TRBD1 as a possible D gene (5 bases). The CDR3 has 13 residues. CDR1 and CDR2 from the germline V gene are MNHEY and SVGAGI. Trimming removed 11 bases from V and 0 bases from J, with 13 bases in between.

V and J are TRBV7-8 and TRBJ1-6, with no clear D. The CDR3 totals 14 residues. V dropped 2 bases and J dropped 9 bases, with 11 bases sitting between them. Germline CDR1 is SGHVS and CDR2 is FQNEAQ. The CDR3 nucleotides are TGTGCCAGCAGCTTAAGAGGAAACGGTTCACCCCTCCACTTT. Amino acid sequence: CASSLRGNGSPLHF.

The V and J genes are TRBV5-6 and TRBJ1-2, with TRBD1 as a possible D gene (5 bases). The CDR3 sequence is 14 residues long. Per germline, CDR1 SGHDT and CDR2 YYEEEE. With 8 bases removed from V and 4 bases from J, the gap between germline ends came to 18 bases. The CDR3 spells CASKLVGGSYGYTF. The CDR3 DNA reads TGTGCCAGTAAGCTGGTCGGGGGGAGCTATGGCTACACCTTC. The whole variable domain, remainder taken from reference TRBV5-6 and TRBJ1-2, is DAGVTQSPTHLIKTRGQQVTLRCSPKSGHDTVSWYQQALGQGPQFIFQYYEEEERQRGNFPDRFSGHQFPNYSSELNVNALLLGDSALYLCASKLVGGSYGYTFGSGTRLTVV.

Only a few counts were recorded for this clone. The genes are TRBV7-2 and TRBJ1-1; 7 bases fit TRBD1. The CDR3 spans 12 residues. V was pared by 2 bases and J by 11 bases, with 5 bases of the junction left unmatched. Germline-derived CDR1 and CDR2 are SGHTA and FQGNSA. The CDR3 nucleotides read TGTGCCAGCAGCTTAAGGGGGCGGGTTGCTTTCTTT. Translated: CASSLRGRVAFF.

The chain combines TRBV18 with TRBJ1-2, with 9 bases lining up with TRBD1. There are 13 residues in the CDR3. After removal of 3 bases from V and 7 bases from J, the junction contained 3 bases not matched to a gene. Germline CDR1 and CDR2: KGHSH and LQKENI. CDR3 nucleotides: TGTGCCAGCTCACCGGGACAGGGTGTTGGCTACACCTTC. Its protein is CASSPGQGVGYTF.

The rearrangement joins TRBV10-3 to TRBJ1-2; tentative D call: TRBD1 (5 bases). The V end lost 6 bases, the J end lost 8 bases, and 13 bases lay between the germline ends. Germline V gene sequence: CDR1 ENHRY, CDR2 SYGVKD. The length of the CDR3 is 12 residues. The CDR3 DNA sequence: TGTGCCATCAGCCGACCGGGGGGGGGCTACACCTTC. This encodes CAISRPGGGYTF.

This chain links TRBV18 with TRBJ2-7; maybe TRBD2 (5 bases). V gave up 5 bases and J gave up 12 bases, with 23 bases separating them. Germline V gene data show CDR1 as KGHSH and CDR2 as LQKENI. The length of the CDR3 is 14 residues. This CDR3 reads CASSASLQAVGRYF. The CDR3 DNA sequence: TGTGCCAGCTCAGCGAGTCTCCAGGCTGTTGGGAGGTACTTC.

The J gene is TRBJ2-7, the V gene TRBV5-1, with 8 positions matching TRBD1. Unmatched junction bases numbered 6, after V lost 5 bases and J lost 5 bases. Per the germline V gene, CDR1 is SGHRS and CDR2 is YFSETQ. The CDR3 extends over 13 amino acids. As DNA, the CDR3 is TGCGCCAGCAGTCAGGGGGCGGTGGACGAGCAGTACTTC. It specifies CASSQGAVDEQYF.

The chain is built from TRBV7-6 and TRBJ1-5; D may be TRBD1 (6 bases). This CDR3 comprises 16 residues. Germline CDR1 SGHVS, CDR2 FNYEAQ. Trimming took 4 bases from V and 6 from J, leaving 19 bases between them. CDR3 coding DNA: TGTGCCAGCAGCTCAGAAGACATCAGGGGCGGTCAGCCCCAGCATTTT. Translation: CASSSEDIRGGQPQHF.